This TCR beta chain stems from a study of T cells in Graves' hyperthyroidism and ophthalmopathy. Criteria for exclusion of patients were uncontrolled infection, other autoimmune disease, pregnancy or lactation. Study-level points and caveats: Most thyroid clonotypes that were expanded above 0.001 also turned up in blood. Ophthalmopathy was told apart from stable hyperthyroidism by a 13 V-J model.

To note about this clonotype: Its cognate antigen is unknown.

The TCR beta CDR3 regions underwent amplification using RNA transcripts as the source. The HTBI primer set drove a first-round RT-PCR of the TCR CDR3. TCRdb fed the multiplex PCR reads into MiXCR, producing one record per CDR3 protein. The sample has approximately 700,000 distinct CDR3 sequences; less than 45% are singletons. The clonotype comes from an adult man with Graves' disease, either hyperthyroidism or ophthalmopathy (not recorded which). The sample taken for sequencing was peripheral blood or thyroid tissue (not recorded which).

The CDR3 protein is CATSDYAGTGVYGYTF. Written as DNA, the CDR3 is TGTGCCACCAGTGATTACGCCGGGACAGGGGTGTATGGCTACACCTTC. The chain employs TRBV24-1 and TRBJ1-2; TRBD1 agrees at 10 bases. The ends lost 2 bases at V and 5 bases at J; junction bases unmatched: 7. The CDR3 loop spans 16 amino acids. Germline V gives CDR1 KGHDR, CDR2 SFDVKD.